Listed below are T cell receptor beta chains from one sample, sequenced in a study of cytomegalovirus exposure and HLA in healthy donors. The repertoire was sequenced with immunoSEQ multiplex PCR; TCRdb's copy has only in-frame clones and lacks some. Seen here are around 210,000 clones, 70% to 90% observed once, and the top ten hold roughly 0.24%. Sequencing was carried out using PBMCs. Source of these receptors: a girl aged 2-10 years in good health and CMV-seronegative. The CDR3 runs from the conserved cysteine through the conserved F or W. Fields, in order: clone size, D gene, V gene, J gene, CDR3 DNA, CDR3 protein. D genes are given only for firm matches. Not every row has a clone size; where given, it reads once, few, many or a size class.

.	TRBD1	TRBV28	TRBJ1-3	TGTGCCAGCAGCCTCTGGACAGGGGAACCGAGGAACACCATATATTTT	CASSLWTGEPRNTIYF
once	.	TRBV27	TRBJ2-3	TGTGCCAGCAGGCCGCGGGGCACAGATACGCAGTATTTT	CASRPRGTDTQYF
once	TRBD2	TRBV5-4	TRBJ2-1	TGTGCCAGCAGCACAGATAGCGGGAGTATAAATGAGCAGTTCTTC	CASSTDSGSINEQFF
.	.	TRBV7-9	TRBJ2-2	TGTGCCAGCAGCTTACAGGGGACCGGGGAGCTGTTTTTT	CASSLQGTGELFF
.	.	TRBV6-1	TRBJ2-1	TGTGCCAGCAGTGAATTCTGGGGCGGTGAGCAGTTCTTC	CASSEFWGGEQFF
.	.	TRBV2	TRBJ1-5	TGTGCCGGGGGGGCAGAAACCAATCAGCCCCAGCATTTT	CAGGAETNQPQHF
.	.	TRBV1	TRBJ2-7	TGCACCAGCAGCCATCACGACAGGCTCTCCTACGAGCAGTACTTC	CTSSHHDRLSYEQYF
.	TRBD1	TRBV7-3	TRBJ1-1	TGTGCCAGCAGCTCAACCGGGACAGGGGGCACTGAAGCTTTCTTT	CASSSTGTGGTEAFF
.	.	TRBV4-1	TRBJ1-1	TGCGCCAGCAGCCCGGGACGGGAGAGGTCCTTGAACACTGAAGCTTTCTTT	CASSPGRERSLNTEAFF
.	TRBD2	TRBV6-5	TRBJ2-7	TGTGCCAGCAGTGAAGTGGGACTAACCTACGAGCAGTACTTC	CASSEVGLTYEQYF
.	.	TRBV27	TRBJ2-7	TGTGCCAGCAGTCGACAGCCAGCCTACGAGCAGTACTTC	CASSRQPAYEQYF
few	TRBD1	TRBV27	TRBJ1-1	TGTGCCAGCAGCATGACAGGGAGAACTGAAGCTTTCTTT	CASSMTGRTEAFF
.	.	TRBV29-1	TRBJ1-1	TGCAGCGTTGGGGGGGGCAGGAACACTGAAGCTTTCTTT	CSVGGGRNTEAFF
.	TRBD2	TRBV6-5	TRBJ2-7	TGTGCCAGCAGTTACCGGAGGGGACTAGTGCCCTACGAGCAGTACTTC	CASSYRRGLVPYEQYF
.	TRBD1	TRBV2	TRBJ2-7	TGTGCCAGCAGTGTACAGGGGGTCGAGCAGTACTTC	CASSVQGVEQYF
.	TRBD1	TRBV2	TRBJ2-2	TGTGCCAGCAGTAAGGACAGGGCGGGGTCCGGGGAGCTGTTTTTT	CASSKDRAGSGELFF
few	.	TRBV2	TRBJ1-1	TGTGCCAGCAGTGTATGGCCGTACACTGAAGCTTTCTTT	CASSVWPYTEAFF